The 15 T cell receptor beta chains below all came from one sample that was sequenced in a study of control samples from healthy donors and cancer patients. Repertoires were generated with immunoSEQ multiplex PCR, while TCRdb's copy carries only in-frame clones and drops some. The sample gives 130,000 or so clones, approximately 91% of which show up once; roughly 3.2% is in the top ten. Sequenced input: blood. The receptors come from a man aged 50 to 60 in good health.

The CDR3 DNA follows: TGTGCCTGGGACAGGGATCGCTACGAGCAGTACTTC. Translated: CAWDRDRYEQYF. This chain uses TRBV30 with TRBJ2-7; 7 bases match TRBD1. V was clipped by 5 bases and J by 3 bases; unmatched bases: 4. The V gene's germline CDR1 is GTSNPN and CDR2 SVGIG (reference sequence). The CDR3 runs 12 residues.

This sequence joins TRBV9 and TRBJ2-5, with a possible D match to TRBD1 (5 bases). The germline V and J ends were trimmed by 4 bases and 5 bases, with 18 bases remaining between them. CDR1 is SGDLS, CDR2 YYNGEE, per germline. The CDR3 runs to 15 residues. The CDR3 sequence: CASSPEGDLAETQYF. Here the CDR3 DNA reads TGTGCCAGCAGCCCAGAAGGGGATCTTGCGGAGACCCAGTACTTC.

The chain is built from TRBV30 and TRBJ1-6; no clear D gene. This CDR3 is built from 15 residues. V dropped 0 bases and J dropped 9 bases, with 15 bases sitting between them. Per the germline V gene, CDR1 is GTSNPN and CDR2 is SVGIG (reference sequence). The CDR3 spells CAWSVRSGRTSPLHF. CDR3 bases: TGTGCCTGGAGTGTACGTTCCGGGAGGACTTCACCCCTCCACTTT.

This clone was seen a single time. This chain joins TRBV7-9 and TRBJ1-2; 7 bases agree with TRBD1. V was clipped by 7 bases and J by 3 bases; unmatched bases: 20. CDR3 length: 18 residues. Germline V gives CDR1 SEHNR, CDR2 FQNEAQ (reference sequence). CDR3 coding DNA: TGTGCCAGCAACCCGGAAGGGACAGACCCGTTAGTGCACTATGGCTACACCTTC. Its protein product is CASNPEGTDPLVHYGYTF.

V gene TRBV10-3 combines with J gene TRBJ2-5; D gene unclear. The germline V and J ends were trimmed by 0 bases and 4 bases, with 3 bases remaining between them. Per the germline V gene, CDR1 is ENHRY and CDR2 is SYGVKD. The CDR3 consists of 12 residues. The CDR3 here is CAISESVETQYF. CDR3 DNA sequence: TGTGCCATCAGTGAGTCGGTAGAGACCCAGTACTTC.

The chain uses TRBV11-3 and TRBJ1-2, with D unresolved. Germline CDR1 SGHNT, CDR2 YENEEA. V shed 4 bases and J shed 4 bases, with 7 bases lying between them. The CDR3 is made up of 12 amino acids. This chain's CDR3 is CASSSGSYGYTF. The CDR3 region has the DNA TGTGCCAGCAGCTCTGGGTCCTATGGCTACACCTTC.

V and J are TRBV28 and TRBJ1-5; TRBD1 aligns across 7 bases. This CDR3 region has 21 residues. V lost 1 base to trimming and J lost 4 bases; unmatched junction nucleotides: 22. CDR1 and CDR2 (germline): MDHEN, SYDVKM. DNA of the CDR3: TGTGCCAGCAGTTTATCAAGTCTATTTACAGGGGCGCCCCATCAAAATCAGCCCCAGCATTTT. Translation gives CASSLSSLFTGAPHQNQPQHF.

This clone is a singleton in its sample. V and J are TRBV9 and TRBJ1-1, with 9 bases aligning to TRBD1. The germline V gene has CDR1 SGDLS and CDR2 YYNGEE. Trimming took 0 bases from V and 6 from J; bases not matched to a gene: 6. The CDR3 is 15 amino acids. CDR3 amino acids: CASSVGTGEFSEAFF. The CDR3 bases are TGTGCCAGCAGCGTAGGGACAGGGGAATTCTCTGAAGCTTTCTTT.

The V call is TRBV5-1, the J call TRBJ2-3; D is possibly TRBD2 (6 bases). Deletions cut 3 bases from V and 2 bases from J, with 13 bases between. Per germline, CDR1 SGHRS and CDR2 YFSETQ. CDR3 length: 15 amino acids. For the CDR3, the DNA is TGCGCCAGCAGCTATCCCCGCGGGGACACAGATACGCAGTATTTT. This codes for CASSYPRGDTDTQYF.

The rearrangement joins TRBV24-1 to TRBJ1-6; possible D gene TRBD1, 5 bases. This CDR3 region has 13 residues. The germline V gene encodes CDR1 KGHDR and CDR2 SFDVKD. V was shortened by 4 bases and J by 10 bases, with 10 bases between the two germline ends. The CDR3 DNA sequence: TGTGCCACCAGTGAGGGGGGACTGTCACCCCTCCACTTT. Translated: CATSEGGLSPLHF.

V gene TRBV29-1 combines with J gene TRBJ2-5; D is uncertain. Germline V lookup: CDR1 SQVTM, CDR2 ANQGSEA. The CDR3 contains 11 residues. V was trimmed by 4 bases and J by 2 bases, leaving 5 bases between them. The CDR3 DNA reads TGCAGCGTTGCGGCTCAAGAGACCCAGTACTTC. Residues: CSVAAQETQYF.

J is TRBJ1-1 and V is TRBV28, with TRBD1 identical over 7 bases. The V gene end was trimmed by 8 bases and the J gene end by 2 bases; junction bases not matched to a gene: 5. Per germline, CDR1 MDHEN and CDR2 SYDVKM. This CDR3 is 13 amino acids long. In DNA form, the CDR3 reads TGTGCCAGCGAGACAGGGTACAACACTGAAGCTTTCTTT. Amino acid sequence: CASETGYNTEAFF.

The chain employs TRBV11-2 and TRBJ2-7; TRBD1 matches at 8 bases. Germline V gene sequence: CDR1 SGHAT, CDR2 FQNNGV. J was trimmed by 2 bases and V by 5 bases; bases with no gene match: 2. The CDR3 consists of 13 residues. CDR3 residues: CASSLDRAYEQYF. The CDR3 DNA reads TGTGCCAGCAGCCTGGACAGGGCCTACGAGCAGTACTTC.

CDR3 DNA: TGTGCCAGCAGTGAAGTTGATGAAAAACTGTTTTTT. Its protein is CASSEVDEKLFF. V is TRBV6-1 and J is TRBJ1-4; D gene uncertain. Trimming shortened V by 1 base and J by 6 bases, and 3 bases separated the two germline ends. This CDR3 is built from 12 residues. Germline V gene data show CDR1 as MNHNS and CDR2 as SASEGT.

A word on this clone: Different DNA sequences within this sample yield the same CDR3. The chain couples TRBV28 to TRBJ1-5; no reliable D call. The germline V and J ends were trimmed by 6 bases and 1 base, with 7 bases remaining between them. From germline, CDR1 is MDHEN and CDR2 SYDVKM. The CDR3 totals 13 residues. The CDR3 reads CASSLDSNQPQHF. The CDR3 DNA is TGTGCCAGCAGCCTGGACAGCAATCAGCCCCAGCATTTT.